This T cell receptor beta chain came from a study of CD8 T cells in ankylosing spondylitis (dated by TCRdb to 2017 to 2019). With respect to the entire study: To find TCR variants linked to disease, the study profiled T cell receptor beta repertoires in ankylosing spondylitis patients and healthy donors. The full study cohort was made up of about 25 ankylosing spondylitis patients and fewer than 120 healthy donors. Samples of peripheral blood were taken, and for ankylosing spondylitis patients, synovial fluid was collected as well. Summary of the overall study and its limitations: Blood from ankylosing spondylitis patients appeared to be characterized by a TCR beta motif made up of under 10 highly homologous amino acid variants. According to the report, matched synovial fluid samples from ankylosing spondylitis patients were significantly enriched for the disease-linked clones. Some TCR beta motif variants had previously been reported in synovial fluid and blood of reactive arthritis patients, which suggested common disease-initiation mechanisms. The disease-linked clones had a CD8+ phenotype and were found at relatively low frequencies in peripheral blood.

CDR1 and CDR2, per the germline V gene (reference sequence), are SEHNR and FQNEAQ. V has 6 bases trimmed and J has 10 bases trimmed; junction bases matching no gene number 5. Measured from the cysteine to the phenylalanine, the CDR3 is 12 residues long. Of the read, only the CDR3 DNA is kept; its 36 bases are in frame from base 1. Of note for this clonotype: The clone's antigen remains unknown. The record has no base qualities; no much larger clone is one base away.

The instrument given in TCRdb is Illumina HiSeq 2500. Quantitative 5'-RACE with molecular barcodes was the method used to prepare the TCR beta libraries. The original pipeline was this. Disease-linked TCR variants were identified with a new computational method built on a probabilistic model of VDJ rearrangement. In TCRdb, the public reads were trimmed at Q25 with fastp and aligned with MiXCR, with productive beta chains retained. Each entry is one CDR3 protein sequence, shown with its most common DNA and genes. The V and J calls, along with clone size, are taken from TCRdb and not from the paper's own processing. For this sample the table gives approximately 550,000 distinct CDR3 sequences, of which more than 9.5% were detected only once. Jointly, the top ten make up about 6.5% of the sample.

This sequence originates from a male donor with ankylosing spondylitis. Sample: blood, either unsorted or a sorted T cell fraction (not recorded which). In this chain, TRBV7-9 is recombined with TRBJ2-1, with 8 bases aligning to TRBD1. The DNA sequence reads TGTGCCAGCAGACAGGGGGGTAGGGAGCAGTTCTTC. The translation is CASRQGGREQFF.